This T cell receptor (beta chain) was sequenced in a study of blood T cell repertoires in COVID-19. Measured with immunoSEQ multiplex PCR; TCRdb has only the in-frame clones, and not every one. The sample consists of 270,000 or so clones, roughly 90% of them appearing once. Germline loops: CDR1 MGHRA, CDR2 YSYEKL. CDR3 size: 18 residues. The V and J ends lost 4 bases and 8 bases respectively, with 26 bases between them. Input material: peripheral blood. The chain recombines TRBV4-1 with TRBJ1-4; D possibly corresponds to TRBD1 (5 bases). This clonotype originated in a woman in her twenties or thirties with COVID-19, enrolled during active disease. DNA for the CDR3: TGCGCCAGCAGCCCCGGTTTATGGGGGTCGAGAGGAGGGGAAAAACTGTTTTTT. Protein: CASSPGLWGSRGGEKLFF.